These 26 T cell receptor beta chains were all obtained from the same sample, sequenced in a study of cytomegalovirus exposure and HLA in healthy donors. The PCR made use of 60 Vbeta and 13 Jbeta primers. Method: immunoSEQ multiplex PCR; TCRdb's copy keeps in-frame clones and lacks some. The sample yields approximately 170,000 clones, less than 75% seen once. The sequencing input was PBMCs. The receptors come from a girl aged 10-17 years in good health and CMV-seronegative.

This clone occurred a few times. The rearrangement links TRBV5-6 to TRBJ2-1; 7 nucleotides align to TRBD2. Per the germline V gene, CDR1 is SGHDT and CDR2 is YYEEEE. The CDR3 is made up of 14 amino acids. V shed 5 bases and J 13 bases; nucleotides not matched to a gene: 15. This chain's CDR3 is CASRQLGAGETQFF. The DNA for the CDR3 is TGTGCCAGCAGGCAGCTCGGGGCGGGAGAGACCCAGTTCTTC.

The gene calls are TRBV5-1 and TRBJ1-1, with 9 bases fitting TRBD1. Looked up from germline, CDR1 is SGHRS and CDR2 is YFSETQ. J gave up 1 base and V 4 bases, and 5 bases lay outside the gene matches. This CDR3 contains 15 residues. The CDR3 DNA is TGCGCCAGCAGCAGAAACAGGGGGCAGAACACTGAAGCTTTCTTT. As protein: CASSRNRGQNTEAFF.

The chain is built from TRBV15 and TRBJ2-2, with 7 bases identical to TRBD1. Germline-derived CDR1 and CDR2 are LNHNV and YYDKDF (reference sequence). V shed 0 bases and J 6 bases; nucleotides not matched to a gene: 7. The CDR3 contains 16 residues. The CDR3 protein is CATSRDRATGAGELFF. The CDR3 nucleotides read TGTGCCACCAGCAGAGATAGGGCTACAGGGGCCGGGGAGCTGTTTTTT.

The rearrangement joins TRBV19 to TRBJ2-5, with 8 bases fitting TRBD1. The DNA matches TRBJ2-7 better at its end, which makes the J call doubtful. Germline V gene data show CDR1 as LNHDA and CDR2 as SQIVND (reference sequence). The CDR3 is 14 amino acids. The CDR3 DNA reads TGTGCCAGTGGACAGCCGGGACAGGCCTACGAGCAGTACTTC. This sequence encodes CASGQPGQAYEQYF.

This chain uses TRBV4-2 with TRBJ1-6; D unclear. Germline V gives CDR1 LGHNA, CDR2 YNFKEQ. V lost 0 bases, J lost 13 bases, and 19 bases lay in between. CDR3 length: 16 amino acids. The CDR3 DNA reads as TGTGCCAGCAGCCAAGATAGTGAGTGGAATCCTAGCCCCCTCCACTTT. Translating it yields CASSQDSEWNPSPLHF.

The chain employs TRBV6-5 and TRBJ1-2; D is ambiguous. This CDR3 has 14 amino acids. Germline V gene sequence: CDR1 MNHEY, CDR2 SVGAGI. The V end lost 5 bases, the J end lost 8 bases, and 18 bases lay between the germline ends. CDR3 amino acids: CASSKAGTLWGYTF. In DNA form, the CDR3 reads TGTGCCAGCAGTAAGGCGGGCACTCTCTGGGGCTACACCTTC.

The chain carries TRBV5-6 and TRBJ1-2; TRBD1 might be the D (5 bases). The CDR3 is 13 residues long. Germline V gene lookup returns CDR1 SGHDT and CDR2 YYEEEE. V lost 2 bases and J lost 5, with 10 bases in between. The CDR3 nucleotides are TGTGCCAGCAGCTTTAGACAGTTTTATGGCTACACCTTC. Protein sequence: CASSFRQFYGYTF. Using reference TRBV5-6 and TRBJ1-2 for the parts outside the CDR3, the full variable domain is DAGVTQSPTHLIKTRGQQVTLRCSPKSGHDTVSWYQQALGQGPQFIFQYYEEEERQRGNFPDRFSGHQFPNYSSELNVNALLLGDSALYLCASSFRQFYGYTFGSGTRLTVV.

This chain links TRBV27 with TRBJ2-1; maybe TRBD2 (7 bases). The CDR3 loop spans 16 amino acids. Germline loops: CDR1 MNHEY, CDR2 SMNVEV (reference sequence). Trimming stripped 5 bases from V and 2 bases from J, with 16 bases between. Written as DNA, the CDR3 is TGTGCCAGCAGTCCCGGACTAGGACAGCCCTACAATGAGCAGTTCTTC. Encoded protein: CASSPGLGQPYNEQFF.

The chain uses TRBV10-3 and TRBJ1-6; 9 bases agree with TRBD1. V trimming: 6 bases; J trimming: 7 bases; junction bases outside the gene matches: 4. The CDR3 runs 14 residues. Germline CDR1 ENHRY, CDR2 SYGVKD. The CDR3 protein is CAIRGQGWNSPLHF. As DNA, the CDR3 is TGTGCCATCAGGGGACAGGGTTGGAATTCACCCCTCCACTTT.

J is TRBJ2-3 and V is TRBV18; 8 positions match TRBD1. The CDR3 is 14 residues long. J gave up 4 bases and V 5 bases, and 5 bases lay outside the gene matches. Germline V gene data show CDR1 as KGHSH and CDR2 as LQKENI. The CDR3 loop is CASSSTGAADTQYF. The CDR3 coding sequence is TGTGCCAGCTCATCGACAGGGGCGGCAGATACGCAGTATTTT.

The chain carries TRBV19 and TRBJ2-7, with TRBD1 matching over 9 bases. This CDR3 spans 15 amino acids. Germline assignment: CDR1 LNHDA and CDR2 SQIVND (reference sequence). With 5 bases clipped from V and 0 bases from J, the junction kept 5 bases outside the gene matches. CDR3 region: CASSPGTGISYEQYF. The CDR3 region has the DNA TGTGCCAGTAGTCCCGGGACAGGGATCTCCTACGAGCAGTACTTC.

This clone was picked up a small number of times. The chain employs TRBV18 and TRBJ1-4, with D unclear. The CDR3 has 14 amino acids. The germline V gene has CDR1 KGHSH and CDR2 LQKENI. V shed 1 base and J shed 3 bases, with 6 bases lying between them. CDR3: CASSPQRANEKLFF. CDR3 nucleotides: TGTGCCAGCTCACCACAGAGGGCTAATGAAAAACTGTTTTTT.

This chain connects TRBV6-5 to TRBJ1-1; unclear D gene. V was clipped by 5 bases and J by 8 bases, with 18 bases between them. Per germline, CDR1 MNHEY and CDR2 SVGAGI. This CDR3 spans 14 amino acids. The CDR3 spells CASSQVDVDSEAFF. Here the CDR3 DNA reads TGTGCCAGCAGTCAGGTCGATGTGGACTCCGAAGCTTTCTTT.

The rearrangement links TRBV5-6 to TRBJ1-1; 8 positions agree with TRBD1. The ends lost 0 bases at V and 4 bases at J; junction bases unmatched: 5. CDR3 size: 15 residues. The germline CDR1 and CDR2 sequences are SGHDT and YYEEEE. CDR3 coding DNA: TGTGCCAGCAGCTTGGTAGGACAGGGAGGCACTGAAGCTTTCTTT. It specifies CASSLVGQGGTEAFF.

CDR3 nucleotide sequence: TGTGCCAGCAGCATCGGACAGGGAAACACCATATATTTT. It encodes CASSIGQGNTIYF. This chain connects TRBV13 to TRBJ1-3, with a possible D match to TRBD1 (6 bases). This CDR3 spans 13 amino acids. V lost 5 bases, J lost 4 bases, and 9 bases lay in between. CDR1 is PRHDT and CDR2 is FYEKMQ in the germline V gene (reference sequence).

This clone was recorded only once. The chain links TRBV19 to TRBJ1-2; a possible D gene is TRBD1 (6 bases). The germline gives CDR1 LNHDA, CDR2 SQIVND (reference sequence). The length of the CDR3 is 15 residues. The ends were cut back, 6 bases at V and 4 bases at J, with 18 bases in the middle. The CDR3 nucleotides are TGTGCCAGTAGGGATCCGGGTGGGGGCGGCTATGGCTACACCTTC. The encoded protein is CASRDPGGGGYGYTF.

This clone came up a few times. V gene TRBV10-1 combines with J gene TRBJ2-3; 8 bases agree with TRBD2. CDR3 length: 16 amino acids. Trimming at V came to 2 bases and at J to 6 bases, leaving 10 bases not matched to a gene. Germline-derived CDR1 and CDR2 are WNHNN and SYGVQD (reference sequence). In DNA form, the CDR3 reads TGCGCCAGCAGTGAGAGCCTCGGGGGGGCTGGCGATACGCAGTATTTT. Protein product: CASSESLGGAGDTQYF.

The gene calls are TRBV10-3 and TRBJ1-3; TRBD1 matches 7 bases. The V gene's germline CDR1 is ENHRY and CDR2 SYGVKD. V dropped 10 bases and J dropped 4; count of bases not matched to a gene: 10. The CDR3 is 14 residues long. CDR3 in amino acids: CANSGTELGNTIYF. DNA for the CDR3: TGTGCCAATTCCGGGACAGAACTCGGAAACACCATATATTTT.

The gene calls are TRBV6-5 and TRBJ1-2, with D maybe TRBD1 (5 bases). Germline-derived CDR1 and CDR2 are MNHEY and SVGAGI. The CDR3 is 14 residues long. Trimming removed 1 base at V and 4 bases at J, with 10 bases between. The CDR3 DNA follows: TGTGCCAGCAGTTACTTGGACACCTTCTATGGCTACACCTTC. It translates to CASSYLDTFYGYTF.

J is TRBJ2-7 and V is TRBV4-1, with 7 bases lining up with TRBD1. The CDR3 covers 14 residues. Germline CDR1 MGHRA, CDR2 YSYEKL. The V segment lost 0 bases and the J segment 2 bases; nucleotides outside the gene matches: 1. CDR3 protein: CASSQEGGAYEQYF. CDR3 nucleotide sequence: TGCGCCAGCAGCCAAGAAGGGGGCGCCTACGAGCAGTACTTC.

The rearrangement uses TRBV7-6 and TRBJ2-6; D perhaps matches TRBD2 (5 bases). Germline V gene lookup returns CDR1 SGHVS and CDR2 FNYEAQ. Deletions cut 2 bases from V and 0 bases from J, with 8 bases between. The CDR3 runs 16 residues. In DNA form, the CDR3 reads TGTGCCAGCAGCTTATCCGGGGTCTCTGGGGCCAACGTCCTGACTTTC. It is translated as CASSLSGVSGANVLTF.

This clone was recorded a few times. As DNA, the CDR3 is TGTGCCAGCAGCAGAACAGGGGAAGGCTACACCTTC. The encoded protein is CASSRTGEGYTF. This chain joins TRBV5-4 and TRBJ1-2, with 7 nucleotides matching TRBD1. The CDR3 runs to 12 residues. Germline assignment: CDR1 SGHNT and CDR2 YYREEE (reference sequence). Germline trimming cut 4 bases from V and 8 bases from J; bases unmatched to any gene: 5.

The chain couples TRBV6-5 to TRBJ2-6; D is unclear. Germline V gene lookup returns CDR1 MNHEY and CDR2 SVGAGI. Trimming cost V 5 bases and J 9 bases, with 8 bases left between them. The CDR3 length is 12 residues. CDR3 residues: CASSAQLNVLTF. CDR3 nucleotide sequence: TGTGCCAGCAGTGCACAGCTCAACGTCCTGACTTTC.

The chain recombines TRBV6-1 with TRBJ2-7; 9 bases map to TRBD1. CDR3 length: 17 residues. Germline-derived CDR1 and CDR2 are MNHNS and SASEGT. Trimming removed 2 bases from V and 4 bases from J; junction bases left unmatched: 12. As DNA, the CDR3 is TGTGCCAGCAGTGAACTCGTCGCAGGACAGGGGACGTACGAGCAGTACTTC. Protein sequence: CASSELVAGQGTYEQYF.

The chain employs TRBV5-1 and TRBJ2-1, with 14 bases lining up with TRBD2. J gave up 4 bases and V 3 bases, and 3 bases lay outside the gene matches. This CDR3 contains 16 residues. Germline V gene sequence: CDR1 SGHRS, CDR2 YFSETQ. The CDR3 reads CASSSGLAGVYNEQFF. CDR3 nucleotides: TGCGCCAGCAGCTCGGGACTAGCGGGGGTTTACAATGAGCAGTTCTTC.

This clone was counted between two and nine times. V usage is TRBV7-9 and J usage is TRBJ2-1, with 13 nucleotides matching TRBD2. V was pared by 3 bases and J by 7 bases, with 12 bases of the junction left unmatched. Per the germline V gene, CDR1 is SEHNR and CDR2 is FQNEAQ (reference sequence). The CDR3 contains 18 residues. The CDR3 coding sequence is TGTGCCAGCAGCTTTGGAGGACTAGCGGGGGCGCAGGGGAATGAGCAGTTCTTC. Translated, it gives CASSFGGLAGAQGNEQFF.